This T cell receptor beta chain came from a study of T cells in tumors after PD-1 blockade. This CDR3 comprises 15 residues. The germline V and J ends were trimmed by 3 bases and 0 bases, with 12 bases remaining between them. Germline loops: CDR1 SGHRS, CDR2 YFSETQ. The table came from immunoSEQ multiplex PCR; TCRdb's copy has only in-frame clones and leaves some out. The sample lists 45,000 to 60,000 clones; approximately 79% were seen once. The sequencing here drew on PBMCs, taken before anti-PD-1 therapy. V usage is TRBV5-1 and J usage is TRBJ1-1; the D gene is possibly TRBD1 (6 bases). The origin of this receptor is a human donor with advanced basal cell or squamous cell carcinoma (not recorded which). CDR3 DNA: TGCGCCAGCAGCTCCACAGGGTTTATGAACACTGAAGCTTTCTTT. This gives the protein CASSSTGFMNTEAFF.